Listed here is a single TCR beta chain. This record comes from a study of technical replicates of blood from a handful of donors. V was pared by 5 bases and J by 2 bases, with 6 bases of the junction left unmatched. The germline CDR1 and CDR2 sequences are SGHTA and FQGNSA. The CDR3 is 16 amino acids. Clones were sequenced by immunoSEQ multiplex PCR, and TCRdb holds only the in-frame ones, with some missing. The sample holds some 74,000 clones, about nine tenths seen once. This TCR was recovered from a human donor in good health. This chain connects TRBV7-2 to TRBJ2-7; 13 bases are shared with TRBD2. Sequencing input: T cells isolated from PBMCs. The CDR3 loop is CASSGRLAGGTYEQYF. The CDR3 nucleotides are TGTGCCAGCAGCGGCAGACTAGCGGGAGGCACCTACGAGCAGTACTTC.